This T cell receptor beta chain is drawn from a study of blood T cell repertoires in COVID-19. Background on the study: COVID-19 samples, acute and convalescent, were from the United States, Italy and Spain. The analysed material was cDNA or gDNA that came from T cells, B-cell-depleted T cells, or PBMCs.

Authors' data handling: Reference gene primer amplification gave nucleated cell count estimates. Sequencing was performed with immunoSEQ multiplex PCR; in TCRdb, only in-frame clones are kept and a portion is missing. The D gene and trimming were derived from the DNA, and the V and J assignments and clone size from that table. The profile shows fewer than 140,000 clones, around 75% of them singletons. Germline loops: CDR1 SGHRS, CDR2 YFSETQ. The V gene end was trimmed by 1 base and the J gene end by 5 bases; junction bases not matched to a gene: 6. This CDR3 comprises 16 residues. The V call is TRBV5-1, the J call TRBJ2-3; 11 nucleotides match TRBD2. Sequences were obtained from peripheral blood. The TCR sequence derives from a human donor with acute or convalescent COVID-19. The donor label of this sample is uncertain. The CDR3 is CASSLPLAGGGDTQYF. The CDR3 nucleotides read TGCGCCAGCAGCTTGCCCCTAGCGGGGGGAGGAGATACGCAGTATTTT.